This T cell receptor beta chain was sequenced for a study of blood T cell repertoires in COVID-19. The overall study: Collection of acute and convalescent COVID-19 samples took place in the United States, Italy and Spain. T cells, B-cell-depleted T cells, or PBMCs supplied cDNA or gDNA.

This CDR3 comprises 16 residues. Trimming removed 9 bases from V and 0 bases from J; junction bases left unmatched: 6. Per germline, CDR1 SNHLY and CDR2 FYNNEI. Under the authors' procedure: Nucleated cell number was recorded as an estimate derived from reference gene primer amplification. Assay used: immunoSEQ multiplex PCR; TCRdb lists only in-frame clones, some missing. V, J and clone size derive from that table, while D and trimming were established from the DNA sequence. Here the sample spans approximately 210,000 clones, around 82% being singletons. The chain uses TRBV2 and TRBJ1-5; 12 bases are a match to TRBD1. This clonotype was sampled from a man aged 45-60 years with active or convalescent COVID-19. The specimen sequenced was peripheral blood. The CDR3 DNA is TGTGCCAGGGGGACAGGGGGCCACTATAGCAATCAGCCCCAGCATTTT. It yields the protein CARGTGGHYSNQPQHF. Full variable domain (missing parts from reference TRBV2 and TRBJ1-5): EPEVTQTPSHQVTQMGQEVILRCVPISNHLYFYWYRQILGQKVEFLVSFYNNEISEKSEIFDDQFSVERPDGSNFTLKIRSTKLEDSAMYFCARGTGGHYSNQPQHFGDGTRLSIL.